The clone carrying this T cell receptor (beta chain) was counted at least ten times. V dropped 6 bases and J dropped 6 bases, with 17 bases sitting between them. The CDR3 is 15 amino acids. The sample originates from a study of T-cell reconstitution after alpha-beta-depleted transplantation in children. Preparation of the TCRbeta library involved a method that used unique molecular identifiers. TCRdb ran MiXCR on the PCR reads and lists one entry per CDR3 protein. The table records 65,000 to 90,000 distinct CDR3 sequences, about 11% of them present only once. The source was PBMCs, collected before TCRalphabeta/CD19-depleted stem cell transplant. This clonotype was sampled from a boy younger than 18 with acute myeloid leukemia, due to receive a stem cell transplant. The J gene is TRBJ2-2, the V gene TRBV12-3 or TRBV12-4; D may be TRBD1 or TRBD2 (5 bases each). CDR3 in DNA: TGTGCCAGCAGGCTCCGGGACCAATTTTCCGGGGAGCTGTTTTTT. Its translation is CASRLRDQFSGELFF.